A single count supports the clone carrying this TCR beta chain. Participants were aged about 18 to 90 years, lived in under 30 US areas, and enrolled virtually. Exposed enrollees had met someone with a PCR-confirmed or clinician-diagnosed COVID-19 case at some point within the 2 weeks before study entry. Between the trimmed V and J ends, which lost 7 bases and 4 bases, there was a span of 8 bases. The CDR3 loop spans 12 amino acids. In germline, CDR1 is MDHEN, CDR2 SYDVKM. The data belong to a study of blood T cell repertoires in COVID-19. On the study more broadly: Specimens from acute and convalescent COVID-19 originated in the United States, Italy and Spain.

In the source study's methods: Amplification of reference gene primers was used by the study to estimate nucleated cell counts. Assay used: immunoSEQ multiplex PCR; TCRdb lists only in-frame clones, some missing. That table furnishes V, J and clone size, whereas the DNA furnished D and trimming. Of a few hundred thousand clones listed, roughly 86% are singletons. J is TRBJ1-5 and V is TRBV28; no firm D call. This clonotype was sampled from a woman aged 25 to 45 who had been exposed to COVID-19. Input material: PBMCs or T cells enriched from blood (not recorded which). The CDR3 is CASKRENQPQHF. DNA for the CDR3: TGTGCCAGCAAAAGGGAGAATCAGCCCCAGCATTTT.